These 28 T cell receptor beta chains were sequenced from one sample in a study of cytomegalovirus exposure and HLA in healthy donors. The data were produced by immunoSEQ multiplex PCR, yet TCRdb's version contains in-frame clones alone and is incomplete. The repertoire holds about 260,000 clones, with roughly 91% as singletons. The sequencing sample was made of PBMCs. The receptors come from a woman under 40 in good health and CMV-seronegative.

The chain has TRBV11-3 and TRBJ1-1, with a weak D call TRBD1 (6 bases). In germline, CDR1 is SGHNT, CDR2 YENEEA. The CDR3 has 14 amino acids. V was shortened by 5 bases and J by 1 base, with 11 bases between the two germline ends. The CDR3 sequence is CASSNREGNTEAFF. The CDR3 bases are TGTGCCAGCAGCAACAGGGAGGGGAACACTGAAGCTTTCTTT.

V and J are TRBV27 and TRBJ2-7, with 9 bases matching TRBD1. CDR3 length: 15 residues. Germline lookup yields CDR1 MNHEY and CDR2 SMNVEV (reference sequence). Trimming took 5 bases from V and 5 from J; bases not matched to a gene: 10. The CDR3 sequence is CASSNDATGGNEQYF. The DNA of the CDR3 is TGTGCCAGCAGTAACGACGCGACAGGGGGTAACGAGCAGTACTTC.

The chain joins TRBV29-1 to TRBJ1-1, with D perhaps TRBD1 (5 bases). The germline gives CDR1 SQVTM, CDR2 ANQGSEA. The germline V and J ends were trimmed by 6 bases and 4 bases, with 15 bases remaining between them. The length of the CDR3 is 13 residues. For the CDR3, the DNA is TGCAGCGTGTCGGGGCGCGGGTCCACTGAAGCTTTCTTT. Translated, it gives CSVSGRGSTEAFF.

The rearrangement joins TRBV28 to TRBJ2-7; 8 nucleotides align to TRBD2. The junction had 4 bases not matched to a gene; V was cut back by 4 bases and J by 5 bases. CDR3 length: 13 amino acids. Germline CDR1 and CDR2: MDHEN and SYDVKM. CDR3: CASSSREGNEQYF. CDR3 in DNA: TGTGCCAGCAGTTCCCGGGAGGGTAACGAGCAGTACTTC. Based on the CDR3 plus reference TRBV28 and TRBJ2-7, the full variable domain is DVKVTQSSRYLVKRTGEKVFLECVQDMDHENMFWYRQDPGLGLRLIYFSYDVKMKEKGDIPEGYSVSREKKERFSLILESASTNQTSMYLCASSSREGNEQYFGPGTRLTVT.

The chain employs TRBV9 and TRBJ2-7, with 7 bases lining up with TRBD2. The CDR3 runs 16 residues. Germline CDR1 SGDLS, CDR2 YYNGEE. With 0 bases clipped from V and 1 base from J, the junction kept 7 bases outside the gene matches. Here the CDR3 reads CASSVGPSGASYEQYF. In DNA, the CDR3 is TGTGCCAGCAGCGTAGGGCCTAGCGGAGCTTCCTACGAGCAGTACTTC.

This clone has at least ten counts. Other DNA sequences in this specimen translate into the identical CDR3. The chain joins TRBV18 to TRBJ2-7, with D unclear. This CDR3 region has 12 residues. V was shortened by 2 bases and J by 1 base, with 3 bases between the two germline ends. Germline V gene lookup returns CDR1 KGHSH and CDR2 LQKENI. CDR3 coding DNA: TGTGCCAGCTCACCATCTTCCTACGAGCAGTACTTC. Translation: CASSPSSYEQYF.

This chain links TRBV11-3 with TRBJ1-5; D not certain. Trimming stripped 4 bases from V and 0 bases from J, with 16 bases between. Germline-derived CDR1 and CDR2 are SGHNT and YENEEA. The CDR3 spans 17 residues. The chain's CDR3 is CASSSETWGVSNQPQHF. CDR3 bases: TGTGCCAGCAGCTCTGAAACTTGGGGAGTTAGCAATCAGCCCCAGCATTTT.

In the case of this clone: Other DNA sequences from this sample encode an identical CDR3 as well. This sequence joins TRBV28 and TRBJ2-1; D ambiguous. CDR1 and CDR2 (germline): MDHEN, SYDVKM. Trimming took 2 bases from V and 2 from J, leaving 7 bases between them. This CDR3 spans 14 amino acids. For the CDR3, the DNA is TGTGCCAGCAGTTTACTCGGCCCCTACAATGAGCAGTTCTTC. It specifies CASSLLGPYNEQFF.

The chain combines TRBV14 with TRBJ2-7; TRBD1 is a possible D gene (6 bases). The CDR3 loop spans 14 amino acids. Per the germline V gene, CDR1 is SGHDN and CDR2 is FVKESK. V was shortened by 0 bases and J by 2 bases, with 8 bases between the two germline ends. CDR3 sequence (DNA): TGTGCCAGCAGCCAAGAGGACAGTCCCTACGAGCAGTACTTC. Translating it yields CASSQEDSPYEQYF.

This chain uses TRBV6-5 with TRBJ2-2; TRBD2 aligns across 7 bases. The CDR3 length is 14 residues. J gave up 7 bases and V 0 bases, and 2 bases lay outside the gene matches. Germline values: CDR1 MNHEY, CDR2 SVGAGI. CDR3 in amino acids: CASSYSGGVGELFF. The CDR3 DNA reads TGTGCCAGCAGTTACTCGGGGGGGGTCGGGGAGCTGTTTTTT.

The chain employs TRBV27 and TRBJ2-7; D tentatively fits TRBD1 or TRBD2 (5 bases each). The V end was cut by 6 bases, the J end by 0 bases, with 15 bases between. Germline CDR1 reads MNHEY; CDR2 reads SMNVEV (reference sequence). The CDR3 has 15 amino acids. The CDR3 sequence: CASRLGTVSSYEQYF. The CDR3 DNA sequence: TGTGCCAGCAGGCTTGGGACGGTGAGCTCCTACGAGCAGTACTTC.

The chain has TRBV27 and TRBJ1-1, with TRBD1 matching over 8 bases. The CDR3 length is 14 residues. Germline trimming cut 7 bases from V and 0 bases from J; bases unmatched to any gene: 4. Germline V gene sequence: CDR1 MNHEY, CDR2 SMNVEV (reference sequence). DNA of the CDR3: TGTGCCAGCATCGGGACAGGCGTGAACACTGAAGCTTTCTTT. Protein sequence: CASIGTGVNTEAFF.

The V call is TRBV6-4, the J call TRBJ2-3; 8 positions match TRBD2. Trimming removed 3 bases from V and 2 bases from J; junction bases left unmatched: 4. CDR3 length: 15 amino acids. From germline, CDR1 is MRHNA and CDR2 SNTAGT. The CDR3: CASSEGLGDTDTQYF. DNA of the CDR3: TGTGCCAGCAGTGAGGGACTAGGAGACACAGATACGCAGTATTTT.

The chain uses TRBV4-1 and TRBJ2-7; D is unclear. The CDR3 contains 15 residues. The V end was cut by 1 base, the J end by 2 bases, with 12 bases between. The germline gives CDR1 MGHRA, CDR2 YSYEKL. CDR3 in DNA: TGCGCCAGCAGCCAAGCATGGCAGCCCACCTACGAGCAGTACTTC. It translates to CASSQAWQPTYEQYF.

The gene calls are TRBV23-1 and TRBJ2-7; the D is unclear. TRBV23-1 is flagged as an ORF with uncertain function. The CDR3 covers 12 residues. Trimming took off 4 bases at V and 6 bases at J, with 10 bases between the two ends. This chain's CDR3 is CASSPLYSEQYF. CDR3 DNA: TGCGCCAGCAGTCCACTCTATTCCGAGCAGTACTTC.

The chain uses TRBV9 and TRBJ1-4, with D possibly matching TRBD1 (5 bases). Trimming stripped 0 bases from V and 5 bases from J, with 8 bases between. CDR1 is SGDLS, CDR2 YYNGEE, per germline. The CDR3 covers 14 residues. The CDR3 here is CASSVDGGNEKLFF. In DNA form, the CDR3 reads TGTGCCAGCAGCGTAGATGGGGGGAATGAAAAACTGTTTTTT.

The chain has TRBV28 and TRBJ2-1; TRBD2 matches 12 bases. In germline, CDR1 is MDHEN, CDR2 SYDVKM. After removal of 6 bases from V and 4 bases from J, the junction contained 10 bases not matched to a gene. The CDR3 extends over 17 amino acids. The CDR3 DNA follows: TGTGCCAGCAGCACCAACCCGACTAGCGGGAGATACAATGAGCAGTTCTTC. As protein: CASSTNPTSGRYNEQFF. Full variable domain (outside the CDR3, taken from reference TRBV28 and TRBJ2-1): DVKVTQSSRYLVKRTGEKVFLECVQDMDHENMFWYRQDPGLGLRLIYFSYDVKMKEKGDIPEGYSVSREKKERFSLILESASTNQTSMYLCASSTNPTSGRYNEQFFGPGTRLTVL.

The chain employs TRBV5-1 and TRBJ2-2; D gene ambiguous. With 5 bases removed from V and 7 bases from J, the gap between germline ends came to 21 bases. Germline-derived CDR1 and CDR2 are SGHRS and YFSETQ. The CDR3 sequence is 16 residues long. The CDR3 DNA sequence: TGCGCCAGCAGTAGTGGTTACCTAGGAACCGGCGGGGAGCTGTTTTTT. This codes for CASSSGYLGTGGELFF. Together with reference TRBV5-1 and TRBJ2-2, the CDR3 gives the full variable domain: KAGVTQTPRYLIKTRGQQVTLSCSPISGHRSVSWYQQTPGQGLQFLFEYFSETQRNKGNFPGRFSGRQFSNSRSEMNVSTLELGDSALYLCASSSGYLGTGGELFFGEGSRLTVL.

This sequence joins TRBV29-1 and TRBJ2-7; D is tentatively TRBD1 or TRBD2 (6 bases each). CDR1 is SQVTM, CDR2 ANQGSEA, per germline. The CDR3 covers 14 residues. Trimming pared 3 bases from V and 2 bases from J, leaving 14 bases between. The CDR3 DNA follows: TGCAGCGTTGATGGGGGGCCCTTTACCTACGAGCAGTACTTC. Protein sequence: CSVDGGPFTYEQYF.

V gene TRBV25-1 combines with J gene TRBJ2-6; TRBD1 aligns across 7 bases. This CDR3 has 17 amino acids. Per germline, CDR1 MGHDK and CDR2 SYGVNS. Unmatched junction bases numbered 7, after V lost 5 bases and J lost 0 bases. The CDR3 region is CASSHRGGNSGANVLTF. In DNA form, the CDR3 reads TGTGCCAGCAGTCACAGGGGCGGAAACTCTGGGGCCAACGTCCTGACTTTC.

The chain carries TRBV7-2 and TRBJ2-7; D might be TRBD1 or TRBD2, each matching 7 bases. V lost 5 bases to trimming and J lost 3 bases, with 14 bases between them. This CDR3 comprises 14 residues. Germline CDR1 SGHTA, CDR2 FQGNSA. CDR3 sequence reads: CASSQGGGFYEQYF. The CDR3 coding sequence is TGTGCCAGCAGCCAGGGGGGGGGATTCTACGAGCAGTACTTC.

The V gene is TRBV7-2, the J gene TRBJ2-7; D is unclear. Germline V lookup: CDR1 SGHTA, CDR2 FQGNSA. The CDR3 covers 14 residues. V was pared by 2 bases and J by 1 base, with 9 bases between. CDR3 bases: TGTGCCAGCAGCTTAAACCCCAAATCCTACGAGCAGTACTTC. Residues: CASSLNPKSYEQYF.

The chain couples TRBV27 to TRBJ1-2; the D gene is possibly TRBD1 (6 bases). This CDR3 is built from 13 residues. Germline V lookup: CDR1 MNHEY, CDR2 SMNVEV (reference sequence). V was trimmed by 5 bases and J by 2 bases, leaving 9 bases between them. The CDR3: CASSPQGNYGYTF. Here the CDR3 DNA reads TGTGCCAGCAGTCCGCAGGGGAACTATGGCTACACCTTC.

The genes are TRBV7-8 and TRBJ2-7, with D tentatively TRBD2 (6 bases). Between the trimmed V and J ends, which lost 5 bases and 3 bases, there was a span of 20 bases. CDR1 is SGHVS and CDR2 is FQNEAQ in the germline V gene. The CDR3 is made up of 16 amino acids. CDR3 bases: TGTGCCAGCAGCCAAAGGCGCGGGGAGCCCTTCTACGAGCAGTACTTC. This gives the protein CASSQRRGEPFYEQYF.

The chain is built from TRBV27 and TRBJ2-5; no firm D call. The CDR3 has 13 residues. CDR1 is MNHEY and CDR2 is SMNVEV in the germline V gene (reference sequence). Trimming removed 2 bases at V and 3 bases at J, with 7 bases between. The CDR3 DNA reads as TGTGCCAGCAGTTTACTAGGGAAAGAGACCCAGTACTTC. It encodes CASSLLGKETQYF.

CDR3 sequence (DNA): TGTGCCAGCAGCTTAGGGGTTAGTTCCTACGAGCAGTACTTC. This encodes CASSLGVSSYEQYF. The chain is built from TRBV13 and TRBJ2-7; D is unresolved. Trimming removed 0 bases from V and 1 base from J, with 7 bases in between. CDR3 size: 14 residues. Germline V gene lookup returns CDR1 PRHDT and CDR2 FYEKMQ (reference sequence).

This chain links TRBV15 with TRBJ2-5; D gene uncertain. V lost 0 bases to trimming and J lost 5 bases, with 10 bases between them. This CDR3 is built from 14 residues. Per the germline V gene, CDR1 is LNHNV and CDR2 is YYDKDF (reference sequence). The DNA of the CDR3 is TGTGCCACCAGCAGAGAATTGTTTGGGGAGACCCAGTACTTC. It is translated as CATSRELFGETQYF.

As for this clone: The junction differs from germline at one of its ends, possibly a read error. The sample has other DNA sequences that encode this CDR3 too. V and J are TRBV2 and TRBJ2-1, with D possibly TRBD1 on 6 matching bases. Germline V gene lookup returns CDR1 SNHLY and CDR2 FYNNEI. The CDR3 covers 15 residues. The CDR3 sequence is CASSEDRSSYNEQFF. Written as DNA, the CDR3 is TGTGCCAGCAGCGAAGACAGGAGCTCCTACAATGAGCAGTTCTTC.